The clone carrying this T cell receptor (beta chain) has just a few counts. It was with 60 Vbeta and 13 Jbeta primers that the PCR ran. The table came from immunoSEQ multiplex PCR; TCRdb's copy has only in-frame clones and leaves some out. Of under 110,000 clones listed, more than 60% are singletons. The data were obtained in a study of cytomegalovirus exposure and HLA in healthy donors. CDR3 length: 13 amino acids. Between the trimmed V and J ends, which lost 8 bases and 5 bases, there was a span of 15 bases. CDR1 is MDHEN and CDR2 is SYDVKM in the germline V gene. Sequencing was performed on PBMCs. This clonotype was sampled from a woman aged 50 to 60 in good health and CMV-seropositive. V and J are TRBV28 and TRBJ1-1, with D possibly matching TRBD1 (6 bases). The CDR3 region has the DNA TGTGCCAGCGGAACAGGGTTTCGGACTGAAGCTTTCTTT. Translating it yields CASGTGFRTEAFF.